This T cell receptor beta chain was captured in a study of identical twins (dated by TCRdb to the mid-2010s). Regarding the research as a whole: TCR alpha and beta repertoires from monozygotic twins, unrelated adults of various ages and cord blood were deep-sequenced to test whether fetal clonotypes persist. To rule out contamination, replicate twin experiments were performed at different times with different library preparation protocols.

Of note for this clonotype: Which antigen it targets is not known. The sample holds no much larger clone one base away, and base qualities are not on file.

V trim: 3 bases; J trim: 8 bases; unmatched bases: 9. Including cysteine and phenylalanine, the CDR3 has 14 amino acids. Solely the CDR3 DNA is kept, with 42 bases framed from the first base. Per the germline V gene (reference sequence), DFQATT is the CDR1 and SNEGSKA is the CDR2. Library creation used 5' RACE. The sample was run on an Illumina HiSeq 2000. A universal primer binding site was introduced by template switching, and a unique molecular identifier was present in the final cDNA, enabling accurate counting of TCR cDNA molecules. Specific primers in the conserved constant-segment region were used to synthesize first-strand cDNA for the TCR alpha and beta chains. Each cDNA library was double barcoded, with a SMART-Mk sample barcode plus Illumina barcodes, to control for contamination. TruSeq adapter sequences along with Illumina sample barcodes were introduced in two successive PCR steps. Sequencing of the TCR alpha and beta cDNA libraries was done on the Illumina HiSeq platform using custom primers. As for the authors' bioinformatics: MiGEC was used to process raw reads and extract unique molecular identifiers, and MiXCR was used to find CDR3 positions. For each individual, recombination models were inferred using an EM algorithm with the repgenHMM and IGoR tools. Shared clonotypes were analyzed with the tcR package in R, and sharing was normalized by the product of cloneset sizes. Out-of-frame nonproductive sequences were analyzed to study raw recombination free of thymic and clonal selection effects. TCRdb reprocessed the public reads (quality trimming at Q25 with fastp, clone calling with MiXCR) and kept in-frame beta chains. Entries are consolidated by CDR3 protein sequence, retaining the most common genes and DNA. TCRdb's processing, not the study's, gives the V and J calls here. This sample has approximately 210,000 distinct CDR3 sequences in its table, and around 10% of those were observed once. 5% to 6% of the sample goes to the ten largest clones.

Every donor was a healthy Caucasian. Using Miltenyi CD45RO+ enrichment and human naive T-cell isolation kits, memory (CD45RO+) and naive T cells were isolated from PBMC. Study-wide conclusions, independent of this receptor: The excess sharing between twins in beta out-of-frame sequences was weaker because fewer shared sequences reduced the signal-to-noise ratio. Compared with coincidental sharing between unrelated individuals, an excess of low generation-probability sequences was observed among out-of-frame TCR alpha sequences shared between twins. Fewer insertions were carried by abundant cord blood beta clonotypes, a similar but weaker trend appeared in young adult naive repertoires, and no such trend appeared in memory repertoires. Out-of-frame TCR alpha sharing in monozygotic twins was systematically underestimated by recombination models, whereas sharing between unrelated individuals was in agreement with the recombination models. Zero-insertion analyses could be partly confounded by invariant T cells such as MAIT and iNKT, though diverse VJ usage argued against such confounding for most clonotypes. Because the same donors could not be followed over many years, the conclusions depended on cross-sectional statistical analysis.

This TCR derives from a woman aged 18-35 years in good health. The V gene is TRBV20-1 and the J gene is TRBJ2-2; TRBD2 fits 7 bases in the junction. The sample consisted of memory (CD45RO+) T cells sorted from blood. What this sample's cell subset or site label stands for: CD45RO+ enriched T cells. CDR3 reads: CSASSDRGDGELFF. The nucleotides are TGCAGTGCTAGCTCCGATCGGGGGGATGGGGAGCTGTTTTTT.